Presented here are 30 T cell receptor beta chains from one specimen sequenced in a study of OX40 agonist ivuxolimab in advanced cancers. The data were produced by immunoSEQ multiplex PCR, yet TCRdb's version contains in-frame clones alone and is incomplete. The sample lists some 80,000 clones, nearly 90% occurring once. The sample was CD4+ or CD8+ T cells sorted from blood, taken in a trial of the OX40 agonist ivuxolimab. The receptors come from an adult with an advanced solid tumor such as melanoma, head and neck, liver or kidney cancer.

The chain is built from TRBV19 and TRBJ2-2; a weak D match, TRBD2 (6 bases). Deletions cut 1 base from V and 4 bases from J, with 7 bases between. Germline lookup yields CDR1 LNHDA and CDR2 SQIVND (reference sequence). This CDR3 has 14 residues. CDR3 protein: CASSIVGGTGELFF. The CDR3 DNA sequence: TGTGCCAGTAGTATAGTGGGGGGCACCGGGGAGCTGTTTTTT.

The chain joins TRBV2 to TRBJ2-4; D is possibly TRBD2 (6 bases). The V and J ends lost 8 bases and 0 bases respectively, with 11 bases between them. This CDR3 comprises 14 residues. The V gene's germline CDR1 is SNHLY and CDR2 FYNNEI. The CDR3 loop is CASRLAAAKNIQYF. CDR3 bases: TGTGCCAGCCGTTTAGCGGCAGCCAAAAACATTCAGTACTTC.

This sequence joins TRBV18 and TRBJ2-7; D gene ambiguous. Trimming took off 0 bases at V and 6 bases at J, with 15 bases between the two ends. Germline lookup yields CDR1 KGHSH and CDR2 LQKENI. The CDR3 has 15 residues. CDR3 protein: CASSPPGGLGSEQYF. The CDR3 coding sequence is TGTGCCAGCTCACCACCCGGTGGGTTAGGTAGCGAGCAGTACTTC.

The chain uses TRBV6-5 and TRBJ1-1; 7 bases map to TRBD1. The length of the CDR3 is 15 residues. The trim removed 6 bases at V and 1 base at J, leaving 8 bases unmatched. Per germline, CDR1 MNHEY and CDR2 SVGAGI. The CDR3 reads CASRKRGPRNTEAFF. Written as DNA, the CDR3 is TGTGCCAGCAGGAAGAGGGGGCCGAGGAACACTGAAGCTTTCTTT.

The chain is built from TRBV27 and TRBJ2-3, with D unresolved. Per the germline V gene, CDR1 is MNHEY and CDR2 is SMNVEV (reference sequence). V lost 3 bases to trimming and J lost 6 bases, with 4 bases between them. CDR3 size: 11 residues. The CDR3 DNA reads as TGTGCCAGCAGTTTCCGGGATACGCAGTATTTT. Translated: CASSFRDTQYF.

The chain combines TRBV27 with TRBJ1-1; D is unclear. The CDR3 covers 14 residues. Trimming cost V 2 bases and J 3 bases, with 10 bases left between them. The germline V gene has CDR1 MNHEY and CDR2 SMNVEV (reference sequence). The CDR3 region is CASSLSKGHTEAFF. CDR3 bases: TGTGCCAGCAGTTTAAGTAAGGGTCACACTGAAGCTTTCTTT.

This chain connects TRBV2 to TRBJ2-5; D may be TRBD1 (5 bases). The V gene lost 7 bases and the J gene lost 3 bases, with 15 bases spanning the gap. The CDR3 loop spans 14 amino acids. The V gene's germline CDR1 is SNHLY and CDR2 FYNNEI. The CDR3 nucleotides read TGTGCCAGCAAGTGGGGCGGCGCTGAAGAGACCCAGTACTTC. Translating gives CASKWGGAEETQYF.

The chain has TRBV6-1 and TRBJ1-3, with D possibly matching TRBD1 (5 bases). The germline V gene encodes CDR1 MNHNS and CDR2 SASEGT. The CDR3 has 14 amino acids. The V gene lost 0 bases and the J gene lost 7 bases, with 10 bases spanning the gap. The chain's CDR3 is CASSEAPGRNTIYF. The CDR3 DNA is TGTGCCAGCAGTGAAGCGCCAGGGCGGAACACCATATATTTT.

This rearrangement joins TRBV30 to TRBJ2-3; 12 bases match TRBD1. The CDR3 length is 17 residues. CDR1 and CDR2 (germline): GTSNPN, SVGIG (reference sequence). V shed 3 bases, J shed 1 base, and the junction held 8 bases outside the gene matches. CDR3 DNA sequence: TGTGCCTGGAGCAGGGACAGGGGGCTGGTCGGCACAGATACGCAGTATTTT. Protein sequence: CAWSRDRGLVGTDTQYF.

The chain couples TRBV27 to TRBJ2-1; TRBD2 matches 12 bases. V was pared by 8 bases and J by 6 bases, with 14 bases of the junction left unmatched. In germline, CDR1 is MNHEY, CDR2 SMNVEV (reference sequence). The CDR3 runs to 17 residues. The CDR3 coding sequence is TGTGCCAGCGCCCCCGTGTCTAGCGGGAGGGCCCCCAATGAGCAGTTCTTC. Translated, it gives CASAPVSSGRAPNEQFF.

This chain uses TRBV18 with TRBJ1-1; 11 nucleotides align to TRBD1. The CDR3 is 15 amino acids. The V gene's germline CDR1 is KGHSH and CDR2 LQKENI. V shed 3 bases, J shed 7 bases, and the junction held 7 bases outside the gene matches. CDR3 protein: CASSPRTGGEIEAFF. The CDR3 DNA reads TGTGCCAGCTCACCCCGGACAGGGGGCGAAATTGAAGCTTTCTTT.

The chain employs TRBV28 and TRBJ2-3; D remains ambiguous. The CDR3 is made up of 12 amino acids. Trimming removed 8 bases from V and 0 bases from J, with 6 bases in between. Germline CDR1 reads MDHEN; CDR2 reads SYDVKM. This CDR3 is CASCPSTDTQYF. CDR3 DNA: TGTGCCAGCTGCCCTAGCACAGATACGCAGTATTTT. Full variable domain (missing parts from reference TRBV28 and TRBJ2-3): DVKVTQSSRYLVKRTGEKVFLECVQDMDHENMFWYRQDPGLGLRLIYFSYDVKMKEKGDIPEGYSVSREKKERFSLILESASTNQTSMYLCASCPSTDTQYFGPGTRLTVL.

The chain carries TRBV7-8 and TRBJ2-4; 13 bases are shared with TRBD2. CDR1 and CDR2 from the germline V gene are SGHVS and FQNEAQ. The CDR3 has 20 residues. With 5 bases clipped from V and 0 bases from J, the junction kept 13 bases outside the gene matches. The CDR3 loop is CASSPRTSGRGYLAKNIQYF. The CDR3 DNA sequence: TGTGCCAGCAGCCCAAGGACTAGCGGGAGAGGATACCTAGCCAAAAACATTCAGTACTTC.

The chain joins TRBV18 to TRBJ2-2; 11 nucleotides agree with TRBD1. Germline trimming cut 5 bases from V and 12 bases from J; bases unmatched to any gene: 2. Looked up from germline, CDR1 is KGHSH and CDR2 is LQKENI. This CDR3 region has 12 residues. The CDR3 loop is CASSTDRGQLFF. CDR3 bases: TGTGCCAGCTCAACGGACAGGGGGCAGCTGTTTTTT.

The chain uses TRBV4-3 and TRBJ1-2; a weak D match, TRBD1 (6 bases). V lost 3 bases, J lost 7 bases, and 12 bases lay in between. Germline V gene lookup returns CDR1 LGHNA and CDR2 YSLEER. The CDR3 sequence is 13 residues long. The CDR3 sequence is CASSQYTGSGYTF. As DNA, the CDR3 is TGCGCCAGCAGCCAGTATACAGGGAGTGGCTACACCTTC.

The chain employs TRBV30 and TRBJ2-7; D is possibly TRBD2 (5 bases). The length of the CDR3 is 11 residues. V lost 1 base to trimming and J lost 4 bases, with 5 bases between them. Looked up from germline, CDR1 is GTSNPN and CDR2 is SVGIG (reference sequence). The CDR3 is CAWSAGYEQYF. CDR3 DNA: TGTGCCTGGAGTGCGGGGTACGAGCAGTACTTC.

CDR3 sequence: CASSIAGGGGEQFF. DNA of the CDR3: TGTGCCAGCAGTATAGCGGGAGGAGGGGGTGAGCAGTTCTTC. The chain joins TRBV7-3 to TRBJ2-1; 10 bases are shared with TRBD2. V dropped 6 bases and J dropped 9; count of bases not matched to a gene: 8. CDR3 length: 14 amino acids. From germline, CDR1 is SGHTA and CDR2 FQGTGA.

With regard to this clone: One end of the junction fails to match germline, which may point to a read error. The chain couples TRBV20-1 to TRBJ2-7, with 8 bases identical to TRBD2. This CDR3 spans 11 amino acids. The germline gives CDR1 DFQATT, CDR2 SNEGSKA (reference sequence). The CDR3 nucleotides are TGCAGTGCTAGGAACGGACTAGCTTGTTTGTTC. Translated, it gives CSARNGLACLF.

The V call is TRBV27, the J call TRBJ2-3; no reliable D call. V gave up 5 bases and J gave up 0 bases, with 12 bases separating them. CDR3 length: 15 amino acids. Germline assignment: CDR1 MNHEY and CDR2 SMNVEV (reference sequence). In DNA form, the CDR3 reads TGTGCCAGCAGTCAGGAAGCTTGGAGCACAGATACGCAGTATTTT. Protein: CASSQEAWSTDTQYF.

There are a few counts of this clone. The rearrangement links TRBV18 to TRBJ1-2; no definite D call. Trimming left V 2 bases short and J 0 bases short, with 16 bases between. The germline gives CDR1 KGHSH, CDR2 LQKENI. The CDR3 extends over 17 amino acids. The chain's CDR3 is CASSPGGVAEANYGYTF. The DNA for the CDR3 is TGTGCCAGCTCACCAGGTGGGGTTGCCGAAGCTAACTATGGCTACACCTTC.

V is TRBV2 and J is TRBJ1-1; possibly TRBD1 for D (5 bases). Germline CDR1 and CDR2: SNHLY and FYNNEI. The CDR3 is 14 amino acids. V was trimmed by 5 bases and J by 3 bases, leaving 13 bases between them. The CDR3 spells CASSQAWGDTEAFF. The CDR3 coding sequence is TGTGCCAGCAGTCAGGCCTGGGGGGACACTGAAGCTTTCTTT.

The chain links TRBV4-1 to TRBJ2-7, with TRBD1 matching 11 bases. Germline-derived CDR1 and CDR2 are MGHRA and YSYEKL. The V segment lost 2 bases and the J segment 3 bases; nucleotides outside the gene matches: 6. This CDR3 is built from 16 residues. CDR3 DNA: TGCGCCAGCAGCCAATATTACGGGACAGGGGGCTACGAGCAGTACTTC. It translates to CASSQYYGTGGYEQYF.

The chain recombines TRBV5-3 with TRBJ2-5; D perhaps matches TRBD1 (7 bases). TRBV5-3 carries the ORF label, with uncertain function. The germline V and J ends were trimmed by 4 bases and 5 bases, with 24 bases remaining between them. The CDR3 consists of 17 residues. Written as DNA, the CDR3 is TGTGCCAGAAGCGCCAATTCAGGGGGAGGAGGGGAGGAGACCCAGTACTTC. Its translation is CARSANSGGGGEETQYF.

The rearrangement uses TRBV7-2 and TRBJ2-7; 7 positions match TRBD1. Germline CDR1 and CDR2: SGHTA and FQGNSA. J gave up 6 bases and V 4 bases, and 3 bases lay outside the gene matches. The CDR3 sequence is 12 residues long. CDR3 nucleotide sequence: TGTGCCAGCAGCTCGACAGGGAGCGAGCAGTACTTC. Translation: CASSSTGSEQYF.

The rearrangement links TRBV7-2 to TRBJ2-3; D is unclear. Germline V gene lookup returns CDR1 SGHTA and CDR2 FQGNSA. The CDR3 covers 13 residues. Trimming shortened V by 5 bases and J by 2 bases, and 8 bases separated the two germline ends. The CDR3 DNA reads TGTGCCAGCAGCCCGAAATCCACAGATACGCAGTATTTT. Residues: CASSPKSTDTQYF.

The chain couples TRBV5-8 to TRBJ2-7, with 11 bases fitting TRBD2. CDR3 length: 19 amino acids. Germline V lookup: CDR1 SGHTS, CDR2 YDEGEE. The J segment lost 5 bases and the V segment lost 3 bases, leaving 19 bases of the junction unmatched. CDR3 sequence (DNA): TGTGCCAGCAGCTCCTATCTCGGACTAGCGGGTTTCTCTGCTGACGAGCAGTACTTC. It is translated as CASSSYLGLAGFSADEQYF.

The genes are TRBV19 and TRBJ2-7, with unresolved D. Trimming shortened V by 7 bases and J by 1 base, and 11 bases separated the two germline ends. The germline V gene has CDR1 LNHDA and CDR2 SQIVND (reference sequence). The CDR3 extends over 13 amino acids. The CDR3 spells CASNAEGSYEQYF. The DNA for the CDR3 is TGTGCCAGTAACGCGGAAGGTTCCTACGAGCAGTACTTC.

This chain links TRBV12-5 with TRBJ2-5; D perhaps matches TRBD1 (5 bases). The CDR3 is made up of 18 amino acids. Trimming stripped 0 bases from V and 5 bases from J, with 22 bases between. Germline CDR1 is LGHNT and CDR2 is FRNRAP. The CDR3 sequence: CASGLVVPLRQLGETQYF. DNA of the CDR3: TGTGCTAGTGGTTTGGTAGTCCCCCTGAGACAGCTCGGCGAGACCCAGTACTTC.

V gene TRBV5-4 combines with J gene TRBJ1-2, with a tentative D call TRBD1 (6 bases). Germline loops: CDR1 SGHNT, CDR2 YYREEE (reference sequence). Between the trimmed V and J ends, which lost 4 bases and 2 bases, there was a span of 12 bases. The CDR3 totals 14 residues. The CDR3 is CASSRQGQNYGYTF. Here the CDR3 DNA reads TGTGCCAGCAGCCGACAAGGACAGAACTATGGCTACACCTTC.

This clone was counted a few times. CDR3 loop: CASRQIREAGSPLHF. For the CDR3, the DNA is TGTGCCAGCAGACAAATCCGGGAGGCGGGGTCACCCCTCCACTTT. The genes are TRBV6-6 and TRBJ1-6; D uncertain. V was clipped by 6 bases and J by 10 bases, with 19 bases between them. The CDR3 runs to 15 residues. Germline values: CDR1 MNHNY, CDR2 SVGAGI (reference sequence).